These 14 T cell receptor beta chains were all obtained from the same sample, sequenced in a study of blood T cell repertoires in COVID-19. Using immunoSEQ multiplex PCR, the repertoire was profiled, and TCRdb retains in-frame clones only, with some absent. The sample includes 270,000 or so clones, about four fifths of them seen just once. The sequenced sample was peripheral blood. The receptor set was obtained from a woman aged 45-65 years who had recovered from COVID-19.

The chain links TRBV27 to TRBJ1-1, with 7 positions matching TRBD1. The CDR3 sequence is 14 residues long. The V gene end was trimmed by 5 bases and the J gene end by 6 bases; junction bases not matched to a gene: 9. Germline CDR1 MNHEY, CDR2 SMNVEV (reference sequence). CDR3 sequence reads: CASSTTGKGAEAFF. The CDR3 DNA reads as TGTGCCAGCAGTACGACAGGGAAGGGGGCTGAAGCTTTCTTT.

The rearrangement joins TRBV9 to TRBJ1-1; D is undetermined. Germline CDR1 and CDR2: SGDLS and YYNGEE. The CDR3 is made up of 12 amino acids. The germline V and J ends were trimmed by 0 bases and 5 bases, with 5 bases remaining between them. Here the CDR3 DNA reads TGTGCCAGCAGCGTAGGAGAGACTGAAGCTTTCTTT. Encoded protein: CASSVGETEAFF.

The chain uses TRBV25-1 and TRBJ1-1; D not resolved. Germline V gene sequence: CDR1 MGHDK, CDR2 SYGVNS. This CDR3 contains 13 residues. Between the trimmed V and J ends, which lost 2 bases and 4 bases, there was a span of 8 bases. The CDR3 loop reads CASSENWATEAFF. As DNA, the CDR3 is TGTGCCAGCAGTGAAAACTGGGCCACTGAAGCTTTCTTT.

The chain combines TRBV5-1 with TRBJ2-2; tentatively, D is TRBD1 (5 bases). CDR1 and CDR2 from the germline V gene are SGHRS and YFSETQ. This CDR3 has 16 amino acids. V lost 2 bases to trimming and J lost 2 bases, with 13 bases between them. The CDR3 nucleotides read TGCGCCAGCAGCTTACCCTCGACAGCTAACACCGGGGAGCTGTTTTTT. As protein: CASSLPSTANTGELFF.

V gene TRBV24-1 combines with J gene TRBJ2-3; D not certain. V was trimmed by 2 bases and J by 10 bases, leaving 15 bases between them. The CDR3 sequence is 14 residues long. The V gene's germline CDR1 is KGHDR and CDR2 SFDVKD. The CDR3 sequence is CATSDSYPRQAQYF. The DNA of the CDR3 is TGTGCCACCAGTGATTCGTACCCCCGCCAGGCGCAGTATTTT.

CDR3 DNA sequence: TGTGCCAGCAGGGCGGGGACTAGCGGGCAAGAGACCCAGTACTTC. It specifies CASRAGTSGQETQYF. The J gene is TRBJ2-5, the V gene TRBV5-4; 12 bases align to TRBD2. Germline V lookup: CDR1 SGHNT, CDR2 YYREEE (reference sequence). V dropped 5 bases and J dropped 2; count of bases not matched to a gene: 4. This CDR3 has 15 amino acids.

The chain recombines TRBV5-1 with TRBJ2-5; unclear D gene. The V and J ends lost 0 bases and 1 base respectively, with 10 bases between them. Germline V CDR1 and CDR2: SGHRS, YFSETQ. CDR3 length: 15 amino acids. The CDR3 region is CASSLARNRQETQYF. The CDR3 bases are TGCGCCAGCAGCTTGGCGCGAAATCGCCAAGAGACCCAGTACTTC.

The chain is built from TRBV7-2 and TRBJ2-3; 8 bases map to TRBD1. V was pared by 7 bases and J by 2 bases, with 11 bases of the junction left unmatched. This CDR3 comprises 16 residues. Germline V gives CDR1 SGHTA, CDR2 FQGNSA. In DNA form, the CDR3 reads TGTGCCAGCAAACCACCCGGGACAGGCTTCACAGATACGCAGTATTTT. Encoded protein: CASKPPGTGFTDTQYF.

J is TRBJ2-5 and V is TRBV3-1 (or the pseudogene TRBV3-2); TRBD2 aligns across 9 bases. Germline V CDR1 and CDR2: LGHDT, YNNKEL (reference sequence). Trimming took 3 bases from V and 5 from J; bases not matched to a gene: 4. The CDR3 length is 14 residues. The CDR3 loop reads CASSQERGAETQYF. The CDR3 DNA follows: TGTGCCAGCAGCCAGGAGCGGGGGGCTGAGACCCAGTACTTC.

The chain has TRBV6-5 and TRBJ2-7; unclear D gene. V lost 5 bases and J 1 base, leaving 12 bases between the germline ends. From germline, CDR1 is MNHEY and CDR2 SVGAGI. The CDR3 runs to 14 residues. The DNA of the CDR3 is TGTGCCAGCAGTATCCTGGGCCGGTCCTACGAGCAGTACTTC. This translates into CASSILGRSYEQYF.

The CDR3 DNA reads as TGTGCCAGCTCACGGGACAGAGCAGAGACCCAGTACTTC. Amino acids: CASSRDRAETQYF. V gene TRBV18 combines with J gene TRBJ2-5, with TRBD1 matching 7 bases. The CDR3 covers 13 residues. Trimming removed 4 bases from V and 4 bases from J; junction bases left unmatched: 3. Germline V gene sequence: CDR1 KGHSH, CDR2 LQKENI. Full variable domain (rest looked up from reference TRBV18 and TRBJ2-5): NAGVMQNPRHLVRRRGQEARLRCSPMKGHSHVYWYRQLPEEGLKFMVYLQKENIIDESGMPKERFSAEFPKEGPSILRIQQVVRGDSAAYFCASSRDRAETQYFGPGTRLLVL.

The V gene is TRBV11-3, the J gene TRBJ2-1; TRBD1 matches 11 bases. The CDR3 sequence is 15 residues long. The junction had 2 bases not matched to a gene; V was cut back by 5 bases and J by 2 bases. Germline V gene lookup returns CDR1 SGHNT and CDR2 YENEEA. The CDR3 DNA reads TGTGCCAGCAGCCCGGACAGGGGGCCCTACAATGAGCAGTTCTTC. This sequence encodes CASSPDRGPYNEQFF.

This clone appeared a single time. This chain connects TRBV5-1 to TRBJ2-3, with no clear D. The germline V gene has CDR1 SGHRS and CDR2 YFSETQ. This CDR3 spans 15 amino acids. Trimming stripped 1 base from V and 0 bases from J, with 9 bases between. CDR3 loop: CASSLSETSTDTQYF. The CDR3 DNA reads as TGCGCCAGCAGCTTGAGCGAAACTAGCACAGATACGCAGTATTTT. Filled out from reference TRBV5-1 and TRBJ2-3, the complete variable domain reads KAGVTQTPRYLIKTRGQQVTLSCSPISGHRSVSWYQQTPGQGLQFLFEYFSETQRNKGNFPGRFSGRQFSNSRSEMNVSTLELGDSALYLCASSLSETSTDTQYFGPGTRLTVL.

CDR3 residues: CASGPFGTGIGNTIYF. The DNA of the CDR3 is TGCGCCAGCGGGCCCTTTGGTACAGGGATTGGAAACACCATATATTTT. This chain links TRBV4-3 with TRBJ1-3, with TRBD1 as a possible D gene (6 bases). In germline, CDR1 is LGHNA, CDR2 YSLEER. The V end was cut by 8 bases, the J end by 3 bases, with 20 bases between. This CDR3 has 16 residues.